This T cell receptor (beta chain) was recorded in a study of blood T cells in healthy people across ages. Points on this clonotype: Its antigen is as yet unknown.

With a J-beta primer mix and a sample-barcoded 5' primer, a second PCR ran about 7 to 12 cycles. TCRdb fed the 5' RACE reads into MiXCR, producing one record per CDR3 protein. This sample carries about 900,000 distinct CDR3 sequences, around 48% of them seen once, and the ten largest clones take around an eighth. The individuals who served as donors were healthy Caucasians living in Russia, aged roughly 6 to 100. General observations from the study: Per million T cells, the diversity of TCR beta decreased roughly linearly as age advanced. Greater diversity and more naive CD4+ cells were seen in long-lived donors than in aged donors.

With 8 bases removed from V and 0 bases from J, the gap between germline ends came to 14 bases. CDR1 is SNHLY and CDR2 is FYNNEI in the germline V gene. This CDR3 is built from 15 residues. The sequence came from a man aged 25-45 years in good health. The V call is TRBV2, the J call TRBJ1-5; maybe TRBD1 (6 bases). The sequenced sample was blood. CDR3: CASGEQGLSNQPQHF. The CDR3, as DNA: TGTGCCAGCGGAGAACAGGGCCTTAGCAATCAGCCCCAGCATTTT.